The sample holds a few counts of the clone carrying this T cell receptor beta chain. V shed 3 bases and J shed 6 bases, with 3 bases lying between them. CDR3 length: 10 residues. The germline V gene encodes CDR1 MDHEN and CDR2 SYDVKM. TCRdb fed the 5' RACE reads into MiXCR, producing one record per CDR3 protein. This table holds approximately 100,000 distinct CDR3 sequences, around 15% found once. The data originate from a study of early T cells in non-severe SARS-CoV-2 infection. The chain uses TRBV28 and TRBJ2-7, with D hard to call. The TCR was taken from an adult who was a healthcare worker with PCR-confirmed SARS-CoV-2 infection or an uninfected control (not recorded which). Material: whole blood. The CDR3 sequence is CASSFSEQYF. In DNA form, the CDR3 reads TGTGCCAGCAGTTTTTCCGAGCAGTACTTC.